These 18 T cell receptor beta chains originate from one sample sequenced in a study of blood T cell repertoires in COVID-19 (dated by TCRdb to 2018 to 2021). Receptors were amplified or captured by the immunoSEQ multiplex PCR assay. In its TCRdb copy, this immuneACCESS table keeps in-frame sequences only and misses some clones. Where compared with another copy, unresolved V genes explain less than half of these, and the others have no known cause. Across this sample there are about 200,000 clones, with 82% seen only once. Clones ranked in the top ten supply 15% of the sample. The sample consisted of PBMCs or T cells enriched from blood (not recorded which). The receptors come from a man aged 35-49 years who had recovered from COVID-19.

The table lists this clone with a count of one. The chain links TRBV18 to TRBJ2-5; perhaps TRBD1 as D (6 bases). The V end lost 1 base, the J end lost 4 bases, and 16 bases lay between the germline ends. The length of the CDR3 is 16 residues. From germline, CDR1 is KGHSH and CDR2 LQKENI. CDR3 sequence (DNA): TGTGCCAGCTCACCACTTGGGTCCCCCAGGGGAGAGACCCAGTACTTC. Its protein product is CASSPLGSPRGETQYF. The entire variable domain, with the rest obtained from reference TRBV18 and TRBJ2-5, is as follows: NAGVMQNPRHLVRRRGQEARLRCSPMKGHSHVYWYRQLPEEGLKFMVYLQKENIIDESGMPKERFSAEFPKEGPSILRIQQVVRGDSAAYFCASSPLGSPRGETQYFGPGTRLLVL.

The chain combines TRBV28 with TRBJ2-5, with TRBD2 as a possible D gene (6 bases). V shed 6 bases and J shed 3 bases, with 17 bases lying between them. The CDR3 runs to 15 residues. Germline V gene data show CDR1 as MDHEN and CDR2 as SYDVKM. Here the CDR3 reads CASSPRGLPEETQYF. Here the CDR3 DNA reads TGTGCCAGCAGCCCCCGGGGACTTCCGGAAGAGACCCAGTACTTC.

V is TRBV6-2 or TRBV6-3 and J is TRBJ1-5, with 9 bases aligning to TRBD1. Germline V gene data show CDR1 as MNHEY and CDR2 as SVGEGT. V was pared by 6 bases and J by 0 bases, with 9 bases of the junction left unmatched. The CDR3 covers 17 residues. The CDR3 DNA follows: TGTGCCAGCAGCTCCACGACAGGGGGGAATAGCAATCAGCCCCAGCATTTT. It translates to CASSSTTGGNSNQPQHF.

V and J are TRBV7-9 and TRBJ1-4; TRBD1 agrees at 7 bases. The V segment lost 6 bases and the J segment 6 bases; nucleotides outside the gene matches: 4. The CDR3 extends over 13 amino acids. CDR1 is SEHNR, CDR2 FQNEAQ, per germline (reference sequence). CDR3 in DNA: TGTGCCAGCAGACCCACAGGGGATGAAAAACTGTTTTTT. It codes for CASRPTGDEKLFF.

V usage is TRBV5-1 and J usage is TRBJ2-7; 10 bases map to TRBD1. The trim removed 4 bases at V and 2 bases at J, leaving 12 bases unmatched. The CDR3 has 17 residues. Germline V lookup: CDR1 SGHRS, CDR2 YFSETQ. CDR3 DNA sequence: TGCGCCAGCAGCCCCGGGCCGGGACAGGGGTTCCCCTACGAGCAGTACTTC. It codes for CASSPGPGQGFPYEQYF.

The V gene is TRBV5-1, the J gene TRBJ2-3, with TRBD2 matching 7 bases. CDR1 is SGHRS, CDR2 YFSETQ, per germline. V lost 4 bases to trimming and J lost 2 bases; unmatched junction nucleotides: 7. CDR3 length equals 15 residues. CDR3 protein: CASSRSLAATDTQYF. The CDR3 coding sequence is TGCGCCAGCAGCCGTAGTCTAGCGGCCACAGATACGCAGTATTTT.

The rearrangement links TRBV14 to TRBJ2-5, with a possible D match to TRBD1 (6 bases). The CDR3 contains 14 residues. V was pared by 0 bases and J by 6 bases, with 11 bases between. Germline V gene sequence: CDR1 SGHDN, CDR2 FVKESK. Written as DNA, the CDR3 is TGTGCCAGCAGCCAAGATCAGGGGCGGCAGACCCAGTACTTC. Translated: CASSQDQGRQTQYF. The full variable domain, completed using reference TRBV14 and TRBJ2-5, is EAGVTQFPSHSVIEKGQTVTLRCDPISGHDNLYWYRRVMGKEIKFLLHFVKESKQDESGMPNNRFLAERTGGTYSTLKVQPAELEDSGVYFCASSQDQGRQTQYFGPGTRLLVL.

The J gene is TRBJ1-1, the V gene TRBV2; 8 nucleotides agree with TRBD1. The V segment lost 5 bases and the J segment 8 bases; nucleotides outside the gene matches: 7. Germline values: CDR1 SNHLY, CDR2 FYNNEI. This CDR3 has 13 residues. CDR3 sequence: CASSPDRVGEAFF. The CDR3 nucleotides read TGTGCCAGCAGTCCGGACAGGGTAGGAGAAGCTTTCTTT.

The chain has TRBV11-3 and TRBJ1-2; no clear D. Germline assignment: CDR1 SGHNT and CDR2 YENEEA. The CDR3 length is 12 residues. The V end was cut by 5 bases, the J end by 8 bases, with 12 bases between. The DNA of the CDR3 is TGTGCCAGCAGCAGGAGTGGGGAGGGCTACACCTTC. Translating gives CASSRSGEGYTF.

The chain carries TRBV7-9 and TRBJ1-6, with D unclear. CDR1 and CDR2 (germline): SEHNR, FQNEAQ (reference sequence). The ends were cut back, 2 bases at V and 8 bases at J, with 7 bases in the middle. The CDR3 spans 13 residues. The CDR3 DNA is TGTGCCAGCAGCTTATCCCGGGATTCACCCCTCCACTTT. It codes for CASSLSRDSPLHF.

The V and J genes are TRBV5-4 and TRBJ2-3; 11 bases align to TRBD2. The CDR3 has 16 residues. The germline V gene encodes CDR1 SGHNT and CDR2 YYREEE (reference sequence). J lost 1 base, V lost 3 bases, and 4 bases had no gene match. CDR3 DNA sequence: TGTGCCAGCAGCTCAATAGCGGGAGGGCGCACAGATACGCAGTATTTT. It yields the protein CASSSIAGGRTDTQYF.

The rearrangement joins TRBV4-1 to TRBJ2-1; 9 bases match TRBD2. The trim removed 5 bases at V and 4 bases at J, leaving 6 bases unmatched. Germline-derived CDR1 and CDR2 are MGHRA and YSYEKL. The CDR3 is 15 amino acids. CDR3 sequence (DNA): TGCGCCAGCAGCAGGCTAGCGGGGCTATACAATGAGCAGTTCTTC. Amino acid sequence: CASSRLAGLYNEQFF.

The CDR3 spells CASSQGTGGTGELFF. CDR3 in DNA: TGCGCCAGCAGCCAAGGGACAGGGGGCACCGGGGAGCTGTTTTTT. V usage is TRBV5-1 and J usage is TRBJ2-2, with 11 positions matching TRBD1. The CDR3 covers 15 residues. The J segment lost 4 bases and the V segment lost 4 bases, leaving 3 bases of the junction unmatched. Germline V gives CDR1 SGHRS, CDR2 YFSETQ.

This chain joins TRBV10-1 and TRBJ2-1, with 13 nucleotides matching TRBD2. The CDR3 is 16 amino acids. Germline V gives CDR1 WNHNN, CDR2 SYGVQD (reference sequence). Unmatched junction bases numbered 11, after V lost 6 bases and J lost 9 bases. CDR3 nucleotides: TGCGCCAGCAGCCCGACTAGCGGGGGGAGGAACGGTGAGCAGTTCTTC. It is translated as CASSPTSGGRNGEQFF.

The chain carries TRBV5-1 and TRBJ1-4; D is undetermined. The germline V gene has CDR1 SGHRS and CDR2 YFSETQ. The length of the CDR3 is 14 residues. The V end lost 2 bases, the J end lost 7 bases, and 12 bases lay between the germline ends. CDR3 sequence reads: CASSFGWGGEKLFF. The DNA of the CDR3 is TGCGCCAGCAGCTTTGGATGGGGAGGTGAAAAACTGTTTTTT.

The chain combines TRBV7-9 with TRBJ1-4; the D gene is possibly TRBD1 (6 bases). Trimming left V 8 bases short and J 4 bases short, with 17 bases between. CDR3 length: 15 residues. In germline, CDR1 is SEHNR, CDR2 FQNEAQ (reference sequence). CDR3 DNA: TGTGCCAGCTCCTCATCACAGGGTTATAATGAAAAACTGTTTTTT. Its protein product is CASSSSQGYNEKLFF.

The chain uses TRBV2 and TRBJ1-6, with a weak D call TRBD1 (5 bases). Germline lookup yields CDR1 SNHLY and CDR2 FYNNEI. This CDR3 spans 15 amino acids. The V gene lost 7 bases and the J gene lost 7 bases, with 17 bases spanning the gap. CDR3 bases: TGTGCCAGCACGCCCTCTCTGCAGGGCAATTCACCCCTCCACTTT. Translating gives CASTPSLQGNSPLHF.

The CDR3, as DNA: TGTGCCAGCAGCAACCCCCGACAGGGGCTAACCTACGAGCAGTACTTC. Its protein is CASSNPRQGLTYEQYF. The rearrangement joins TRBV6-2 or TRBV6-3 to TRBJ2-7; 8 positions match TRBD1. The CDR3 is made up of 16 amino acids. Germline V gene data show CDR1 as MNHEY and CDR2 as SVGEGT. Trimming removed 6 bases from V and 2 bases from J; junction bases left unmatched: 12.